This T cell receptor beta chain was obtained from a study of T-cell reconstitution after alpha-beta-depleted transplantation in children. Findings and limits, study-wide: Alpha-beta T cells about two months after transplant reportedly derived from several hundred expanded graft clones. Some patients showed high day-60 TCRbeta diversity, which derived from surviving recipient T cells and thymic progenitors. T-cell counts and diversity at one year following transplant were attributed mainly to newly produced T cells.

As it was prepared, the TCRbeta library received unique molecular identifiers. Using its own MiXCR run on the PCR reads, TCRdb lists one record per CDR3 protein. The sample contains about 580,000 distinct CDR3 sequences, 20% to 25% of which appear only once. The V gene's germline CDR1 is SGHRS and CDR2 YFSETQ. This CDR3 has 15 amino acids. The J segment lost 4 bases and the V segment lost 5 bases, leaving 10 bases of the junction unmatched. Comment on this clonotype: Its target is not known.

V gene TRBV5-1 combines with J gene TRBJ1-2; TRBD1 aligns across 8 bases. The receptor was isolated from a boy in the first two years of life who had a stem cell transplant for acute myeloid leukemia, so the T cells may come from the graft donor. The sequencing used PBMCs, mostly from graft donor cells, collected 360 days after TCRalphabeta/CD19-depleted stem cell transplant. The CDR3 region is CASRDGGQGRYGYTF. The CDR3 DNA reads TGCGCCAGCAGGGATGGCGGACAGGGCCGCTATGGCTACACCTTC.